Following are 8 T cell receptor beta chains from one sample sequenced in a study of shared clonotypes between healthy human individuals. Assay: immunoSEQ multiplex PCR; the TCRdb copy retains only in-frame clones and omits some. The top ten clones hold over 0.09% of a sample with approximately 600,000 clones, roughly 96% of them seen once. Terminally differentiated effector memory CD45RA+ cells were excluded from the naive CD8 cells, which were CD45RO-negative and positively selected for CCR7. Sequencing used naive CD8+ T cells sorted from blood. The receptors come from a woman aged 25-40 years in good health.

V usage is TRBV6-4 and J usage is TRBJ2-2, with unresolved D. Germline CDR1 reads MRHNA; CDR2 reads SNTAGT. Trimming removed 9 bases at V and 5 bases at J, with 13 bases between. CDR3 size: 13 residues. CDR3 in amino acids: CASGRKATGELFF. CDR3 DNA: TGTGCCAGTGGACGGAAAGCTACCGGGGAGCTGTTTTTT.

The V and J genes are TRBV11-2 and TRBJ2-7; tentative D call: TRBD1 (7 bases). The CDR3 is 14 amino acids. V was cut by 5 bases and J by 7 bases, with 18 bases left in between. Germline loops: CDR1 SGHAT, CDR2 FQNNGV. Here the CDR3 DNA reads TGTGCCAGCAGCGCGACAACAGGGGCGGGAGAGCAGTACTTC. Translated, it gives CASSATTGAGEQYF.

The CDR3 loop reads CASSLDGTSGNTIYF. The CDR3 nucleotides are TGTGCCAGCAGCTTAGATGGGACATCTGGAAACACCATATATTTT. The chain is built from TRBV11-2 and TRBJ1-3; weak D call: TRBD1 (6 bases). V gave up 0 bases and J gave up 1 base, with 7 bases separating them. CDR1 and CDR2 (germline): SGHAT, FQNNGV. CDR3 length equals 15 residues.

This rearrangement joins TRBV4-1 to TRBJ2-5, with D possibly being TRBD1 or TRBD2 (5 bases each). The closer fit of TRBJ2-7 to the DNA end suggests the J call may be wrong. The CDR3 sequence is 16 residues long. Germline V gene lookup returns CDR1 MGHRA and CDR2 YSYEKL. CDR3 DNA sequence: TGCGCCAGCAGCCAAGGGATGGGACGTAACTCCTACGAGCAGTACTTC. This sequence encodes CASSQGMGRNSYEQYF.

This chain links TRBV9 with TRBJ1-2; possibly TRBD1 for D (6 bases). Trimming left V 3 bases short and J 4 bases short, with 16 bases between. The CDR3 is 15 residues long. CDR1 and CDR2 from the germline V gene are SGDLS and YYNGEE. Here the CDR3 DNA reads TGTGCCAGCAGCGCCGCCGGGACAACCGGCTATGGCTACACCTTC. This gives the protein CASSAAGTTGYGYTF.

The rearrangement links TRBV4-1 to TRBJ2-7; a possible D gene is TRBD2 (5 bases). Per the germline V gene, CDR1 is MGHRA and CDR2 is YSYEKL. V lost 5 bases, J lost 4 bases, and 12 bases lay in between. The CDR3 has 13 amino acids. CDR3 amino acids: CASSEKRGYEQYF. The DNA for the CDR3 is TGCGCCAGCAGCGAAAAAAGAGGGTACGAGCAGTACTTC.

This rearrangement joins TRBV13 to TRBJ2-1; 7 bases fit TRBD1. Trimming took 5 bases from V and 5 from J; bases not matched to a gene: 6. Per the germline V gene, CDR1 is PRHDT and CDR2 is FYEKMQ (reference sequence). This CDR3 is built from 14 residues. CDR3: CASSGTGANNEQFF. The CDR3 nucleotides are TGTGCCAGCAGCGGAACAGGGGCAAACAATGAGCAGTTCTTC.

CDR3 in amino acids: CASSFAGPLYEQYF. In nucleotides, the CDR3 is TGTGCCAGCAGTTTCGCGGGGCCCCTCTACGAGCAGTACTTC. This chain links TRBV27 with TRBJ2-7; D perhaps matches TRBD2 (6 bases). The ends were cut back, 3 bases at V and 3 bases at J, with 12 bases in the middle. Germline CDR1 is MNHEY and CDR2 is SMNVEV (reference sequence). The CDR3 is made up of 14 amino acids.